The T cell receptor (beta chain) described here comes from a study of cytomegalovirus exposure and HLA in healthy donors. Looking at the study overall: In an earlier analysis, approximately 120 million unique TCR beta sequences were found from some 200 million T cells. Among the roughly 400 genotyped donors, over 70% were placed in the Caucasian-associated ancestry cluster. Study outcomes and limitations: Among immune exposure information, only CMV serostatus was available.

V shed 8 bases and J shed 0 bases, with 10 bases lying between them. The germline V gene has CDR1 SNHLY and CDR2 FYNNEI. The CDR3 sequence is 14 residues long. As to this clone: Its antigen is undetermined.

The PCR contained 60 Vbeta and 13 Jbeta primers. TCRdb keeps only in-frame clones here, not all; method: immunoSEQ multiplex PCR. Of approximately 170,000 clones listed, roughly 80% are singletons. The gene calls are TRBV2 and TRBJ1-4, with a tentative D call TRBD1 (5 bases). Sequenced sample: PBMCs. This receptor was taken from a man in his fifties in good health and CMV-seropositive. The DNA of the CDR3 is TGTGCCAGCCTCGACAGAACAACTAATGAAAAACTGTTTTTT. It yields the protein CASLDRTTNEKLFF.